This T cell receptor beta chain stems from a study of molecular identifiers for immune sequencing clone quantification. The overall study: RNA, taken in replicates from approximately 20,000 or 100,000 naive CD8 cells, was split five ways, with four sequenced. Findings and caveats of the study: Spiked Jurkat TCR RNA originating from one cell could reportedly be identified amid one million naive cells.

This clonotype was observed a handful of times. What it recognizes is unknown. RNA fractions of 10%, 30% or 50% and roughly 18,000 to 1,000,000 sorted cells were the source of naive CD8 libraries. Both previously described methods and listed TCR primers were employed to make bulk TCR libraries. TCRdb ran MiXCR on the PCR reads and lists one entry per CDR3 protein. The table includes about 510,000 distinct CDR3 sequences, about a quarter detected once. The V gene's germline CDR1 is MNHEY and CDR2 SMNVEV (reference sequence). V was pared by 5 bases and J by 6 bases, with 14 bases between. The CDR3 spans 13 residues.

This chain links TRBV27 with TRBJ2-7; D perhaps matches TRBD2 (5 bases). The specimen was naive CD8+ T cells from blood, with Jurkat cell RNA spiked in. Subset: FACS-sorted CD8+CD4-CCR7+CD45RA+ naive T cells. The sequence was obtained from a human donor in good health. Some libraries in this study had Jurkat cell RNA spiked in. As DNA, the CDR3 is TGTGCCAGCAGTCGGGATCCCACAAGCGAGCAGTACTTC. Residues: CASSRDPTSEQYF.